This TCR beta chain stems from a study of T cell changes during pregnancy in multiple sclerosis. TCRdb keeps only in-frame clones here, not all; method: immunoSEQ multiplex PCR. The sample records about 40,000 clones, about 92% being singletons. The germline V gene has CDR1 PRHDT and CDR2 FYEKMQ (reference sequence). The CDR3 length is 15 residues. Trimming removed 5 bases from V and 4 bases from J; junction bases left unmatched: 6. This chain connects TRBV13 to TRBJ2-1, with 9 positions matching TRBD2. This material consisted of CD8+ T cells from peripheral blood mononuclear cells, taken in the first trimester of pregnancy. The clonotype was recovered from a female donor with multiple sclerosis, enrolled in a pregnancy study. The chain's CDR3 is CASSPETSGYNEQFF. The CDR3 coding sequence is TGTGCCAGCAGCCCCGAGACTAGCGGATACAATGAGCAGTTCTTC.